These T cell receptor beta chains were read from a single sample in a study of cytomegalovirus exposure and HLA in healthy donors. Using immunoSEQ multiplex PCR, the repertoire was profiled, and TCRdb retains in-frame clones only, with some absent. The sample has 150,000 or so clones, roughly 64% seen once; the top ten hold 2.5% to 3.5%. The sample taken for sequencing was PBMCs. All receptors derive from a woman under 40 in good health and CMV-seropositive. Both conserved end residues are part of each CDR3. The D gene is left open where the match is weak. Expanded clones get a size class; other rows say once, few or many, or leave the size out.

D gene: NA; clone size: NA; J gene: TRBJ1-2; V gene: TRBV7-9; CDR3 DNA: TGTGCCAGCAGCTTACAGAACCTTAACTATGGCTACACCTTC; CDR3 protein: CASSLQNLNYGYTF
D gene: NA; clone size: NA; J gene: TRBJ2-4; V gene: TRBV15; CDR3 DNA: TGTGCCACCAGCAGAGATTTGGGGCCCATTCAGTACTTC; CDR3 protein: CATSRDLGPIQYF
D gene: NA; clone size: few; J gene: TRBJ1-2; V gene: TRBV2; CDR3 DNA: TGTGCCAGCAGGGGGGGGAACAGGGCGGAGTACACCTTC; CDR3 protein: CASRGGNRAEYTF
D gene: NA; clone size: few; J gene: TRBJ2-7; V gene: TRBV27; CDR3 DNA: TGTGCCAGCAGTTTAAGCCCAGGGCACAGGTACGAGCAGTACTTC; CDR3 protein: CASSLSPGHRYEQYF
D gene: NA; clone size: NA; J gene: TRBJ1-2; V gene: TRBV5-6; CDR3 DNA: TGTGCCAGCAGCCCTCGGGGGCGGGGGCGCGCTGTTCTGGGGGGCTACACCTTC; CDR3 protein: CASSPRGRGRAVLGGYTF
D gene: TRBD2; clone size: NA; J gene: TRBJ2-2; V gene: TRBV9; CDR3 DNA: TGTGCCAGCAGCGTAGGCAGCGGGGGTACCGGGGAGCTGTTTTTT; CDR3 protein: CASSVGSGGTGELFF
D gene: TRBD1; clone size: few; J gene: TRBJ2-7; V gene: TRBV7-8; CDR3 DNA: TGTGCCAGCAGCTTCCAATTGGGACAGGGGGCTTACGAGCAGTACTTC; CDR3 protein: CASSFQLGQGAYEQYF
D gene: TRBD2; clone size: NA; J gene: TRBJ2-3; V gene: TRBV4-2; CDR3 DNA: TGTGCCAGCAGCCTAAGGGGAGCGGGAGGGCCCACAGATACGCAGTATTTT; CDR3 protein: CASSLRGAGGPTDTQYF
D gene: NA; clone size: NA; J gene: TRBJ1-2; V gene: TRBV30; CDR3 DNA: TGTGCCTGGAGTGTAGGTCCAGGGCATAACTATGGCTACACCTTC; CDR3 protein: CAWSVGPGHNYGYTF
D gene: TRBD1; clone size: NA; J gene: TRBJ1-1; V gene: TRBV5-5; CDR3 DNA: TGTGCCAGCAGCTTGACGGGACAGGCTGAAGCTTTCTTT; CDR3 protein: CASSLTGQAEAFF
D gene: TRBD1; clone size: few; J gene: TRBJ1-4; V gene: TRBV5-1; CDR3 DNA: TGCGCCAGCAGCTTGGGAGGACAGGGAATATCAACTAATGAAAAACTGTTTTTT; CDR3 protein: CASSLGGQGISTNEKLFF
D gene: NA; clone size: NA; J gene: TRBJ2-5; V gene: TRBV6-5; CDR3 DNA: TGTGCCAGCAGTTGGGGAGACCAAGAGACCCAGTACTTC; CDR3 protein: CASSWGDQETQYF
D gene: NA; clone size: NA; J gene: TRBJ2-3; V gene: TRBV21-1; CDR3 DNA: TGTGCCAGCAGCAACCTTGGGGCCGAGACGCAGTATTTT; CDR3 protein: CASSNLGAETQYF
D gene: NA; clone size: NA; J gene: TRBJ1-1; V gene: TRBV28; CDR3 DNA: TGTGCCAGCAGCCCCCGGGGTTCCATGAACACTGAAGCTTTCTTT; CDR3 protein: CASSPRGSMNTEAFF
D gene: TRBD2; clone size: NA; J gene: TRBJ2-5; V gene: TRBV9; CDR3 DNA: TGTGCCAGCTCCCCCGGGGGGGCCGCGAAGACCCAGTACTTC; CDR3 protein: CASSPGGAAKTQYF
D gene: TRBD1; clone size: NA; J gene: TRBJ2-7; V gene: TRBV7-9; CDR3 DNA: TGTGCCAGCAGCTTAGCCGGGACAGGGTTAATGAGGCGCGAGTACGAGCAGTACTTC; CDR3 protein: CASSLAGTGLMRREYEQYF
D gene: TRBD1; clone size: NA; J gene: TRBJ1-4; V gene: TRBV5-1; CDR3 DNA: TGCGCCAGCAGCTTCGGGACAGGGAGTGAAAAACTGTTTTTT; CDR3 protein: CASSFGTGSEKLFF
D gene: TRBD2; clone size: NA; J gene: TRBJ2-5; V gene: TRBV6-1; CDR3 DNA: TGTGCCAGCAGTGAAGAGATGGGTAGCGGGGGGGCCCAGTACTTC; CDR3 protein: CASSEEMGSGGAQYF
D gene: TRBD2; clone size: NA; J gene: TRBJ2-1; V gene: TRBV5-4; CDR3 DNA: TGTGCCAGCCAAACTAGCGGGGGCTCCTACAATGAGCAGTTCTTC; CDR3 protein: CASQTSGGSYNEQFF
D gene: NA; clone size: few; J gene: TRBJ2-2; V gene: TRBV5-6; CDR3 DNA: TGTGCCAGCAGCTTATTACGACTAACCGGGGAGCTGTTTTTT; CDR3 protein: CASSLLRLTGELFF
D gene: NA; clone size: NA; J gene: TRBJ2-7; V gene: TRBV7-6; CDR3 DNA: TGTGCCAGCAGCCTCGGACACTCCTACGAGCAGTACTTC; CDR3 protein: CASSLGHSYEQYF
D gene: NA; clone size: NA; J gene: TRBJ2-7; V gene: TRBV11-2; CDR3 DNA: TGTGCCAGCTTAGGAGGGACGGAGAGGAAAACCTACGAGCAGTACTTC; CDR3 protein: CASLGGTERKTYEQYF
D gene: NA; clone size: NA; J gene: TRBJ2-7; V gene: TRBV13; CDR3 DNA: TGTGCCAGCAGCCGGAGGGGTGTCTTCCCTTACGAGCAGTACTTC; CDR3 protein: CASSRRGVFPYEQYF
D gene: TRBD1; clone size: NA; J gene: TRBJ1-4; V gene: TRBV6-1; CDR3 DNA: TGTGCCAGCAGCAGGGGGGAAAAACTGTTTTTT; CDR3 protein: CASSRGEKLFF
D gene: NA; clone size: NA; J gene: TRBJ2-5; V gene: TRBV14; CDR3 DNA: TGTGCCAGCAGCCAGAGGACAGTTCGAGTACAAGAGACCCAGTACTTC; CDR3 protein: CASSQRTVRVQETQYF
D gene: TRBD1; clone size: once; J gene: TRBJ2-1; V gene: TRBV5-1; CDR3 DNA: TGCGCCAGCAGCACAGGGGGCGGTTGGGAGCAGTTCTTC; CDR3 protein: CASSTGGGWEQFF
D gene: TRBD2; clone size: NA; J gene: TRBJ2-1; V gene: TRBV27; CDR3 DNA: TGTGCCAGCAGCCCGGGACTAGCGGGCTACAATGAGCAGTTCTTC; CDR3 protein: CASSPGLAGYNEQFF
D gene: TRBD2; clone size: NA; J gene: TRBJ2-5; V gene: TRBV7-9; CDR3 DNA: TGTGCCAGCAGCTTTGGACTAGCGGGAGCAAAGACCCAGTACTTC; CDR3 protein: CASSFGLAGAKTQYF
D gene: TRBD1; clone size: NA; J gene: TRBJ1-2; V gene: TRBV6-5; CDR3 DNA: TGTGCCAGCAGTTCCCCGGGACAGGGTTCCTATGGCTACACCTTC; CDR3 protein: CASSSPGQGSYGYTF
D gene: NA; clone size: NA; J gene: TRBJ2-1; V gene: TRBV15; CDR3 DNA: TGTGCCACCAGCAGAGATCAGGGGAGGGATGAGCAGTTCTTC; CDR3 protein: CATSRDQGRDEQFF
D gene: NA; clone size: NA; J gene: TRBJ1-6; V gene: TRBV2; CDR3 DNA: TGTGCCAGCAGCGGGGGGGTCGGGGCCACTCCTAATTCACCCCTCCACTTT; CDR3 protein: CASSGGVGATPNSPLHF
D gene: TRBD2; clone size: NA; J gene: TRBJ2-1; V gene: TRBV18; CDR3 DNA: TGTGCCAGCTCACCAGGGCTAGCGGAGATTAATGAGCAGTTCTTC; CDR3 protein: CASSPGLAEINEQFF
D gene: TRBD2; clone size: NA; J gene: TRBJ2-3; V gene: TRBV29-1; CDR3 DNA: TGCAGCGTTGAAGTCTGGGTAGCGGGGGGCAGCACAGATACGCAGTATTTT; CDR3 protein: CSVEVWVAGGSTDTQYF
D gene: NA; clone size: NA; J gene: TRBJ2-7; V gene: TRBV25-1; CDR3 DNA: TGTGCCAGTAAAGTCGGCTACGAGCAGTACTTC; CDR3 protein: CASKVGYEQYF
D gene: TRBD1; clone size: NA; J gene: TRBJ2-7; V gene: TRBV28; CDR3 DNA: TGTGCCAGCGGAGATCCGGGACAGGCCGCCTACGAGCAGTACTTC; CDR3 protein: CASGDPGQAAYEQYF
D gene: NA; clone size: few; J gene: TRBJ1-1; V gene: TRBV10-3; CDR3 DNA: TGTGCCATCAGACAGAACACTGAAGCTTTCTTT; CDR3 protein: CAIRQNTEAFF
D gene: NA; clone size: NA; J gene: TRBJ2-7; V gene: TRBV9; CDR3 DNA: TGTGCCAGCAGCGTAAATGTGGGGAGCTACGAGCAGTACTTC; CDR3 protein: CASSVNVGSYEQYF
D gene: NA; clone size: few; J gene: TRBJ1-1; V gene: TRBV6-1; CDR3 DNA: TGTGCCAGCAGTGGGGGACAAAGTAACACTGAAGCTTTCTTT; CDR3 protein: CASSGGQSNTEAFF
D gene: NA; clone size: NA; J gene: TRBJ2-5; V gene: TRBV5-1; CDR3 DNA: TGCGCCAGCAGCCCCGCTATGTACCAAGAGACCCAGTACTTC; CDR3 protein: CASSPAMYQETQYF
D gene: TRBD1; clone size: NA; J gene: TRBJ1-2; V gene: TRBV9; CDR3 DNA: TGTGCCAGCAGCCCCCGGACAGGGGGAAGCTATGGCTACACCTTC; CDR3 protein: CASSPRTGGSYGYTF
D gene: NA; clone size: NA; J gene: TRBJ1-4; V gene: TRBV5-6; CDR3 DNA: TGTGCCAGCAGCTTGGTAACAGACGATGAAAAACTGTTTTTT; CDR3 protein: CASSLVTDDEKLFF
D gene: NA; clone size: NA; J gene: TRBJ2-3; V gene: TRBV10-3; CDR3 DNA: TGTGCCATCAGTGAGGGAGGTGCAGATACGCAGTATTTT; CDR3 protein: CAISEGGADTQYF
D gene: TRBD1; clone size: NA; J gene: TRBJ1-1; V gene: TRBV6-6; CDR3 DNA: TGTGCCAGCAGGAAGACAGGGGTAAACACTGAAGCTTTCTTT; CDR3 protein: CASRKTGVNTEAFF
D gene: TRBD1; clone size: few; J gene: TRBJ2-1; V gene: TRBV7-9; CDR3 DNA: TGTGCCAGCAGCTTAACGCAGGGGGCAAATGAGCAGTTCTTC; CDR3 protein: CASSLTQGANEQFF
D gene: NA; clone size: NA; J gene: TRBJ2-7; V gene: TRBV5-1; CDR3 DNA: TGCGCCAGCAGCCAACAGGGCCACGAGCAGTACTTC; CDR3 protein: CASSQQGHEQYF